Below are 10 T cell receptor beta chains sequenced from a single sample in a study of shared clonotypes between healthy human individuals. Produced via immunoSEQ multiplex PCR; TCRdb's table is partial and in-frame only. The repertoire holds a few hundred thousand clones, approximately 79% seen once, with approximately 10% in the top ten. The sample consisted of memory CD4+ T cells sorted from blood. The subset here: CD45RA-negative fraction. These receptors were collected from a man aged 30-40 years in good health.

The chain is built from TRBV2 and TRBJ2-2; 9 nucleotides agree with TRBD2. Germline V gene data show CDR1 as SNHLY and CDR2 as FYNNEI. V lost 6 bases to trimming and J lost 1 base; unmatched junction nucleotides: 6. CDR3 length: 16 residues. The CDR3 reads CASSPLAGRNTGELFF. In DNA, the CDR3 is TGTGCCAGCAGCCCTCTAGCGGGAAGGAACACCGGGGAGCTGTTTTTT.

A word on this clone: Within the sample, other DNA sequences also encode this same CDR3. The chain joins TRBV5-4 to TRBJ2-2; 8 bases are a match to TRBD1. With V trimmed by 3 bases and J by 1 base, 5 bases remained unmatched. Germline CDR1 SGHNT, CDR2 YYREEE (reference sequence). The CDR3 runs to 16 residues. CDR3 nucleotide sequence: TGTGCCAGCAGCTCTGGACAGGGATTGAACACCGGGGAGCTGTTTTTT. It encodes CASSSGQGLNTGELFF.

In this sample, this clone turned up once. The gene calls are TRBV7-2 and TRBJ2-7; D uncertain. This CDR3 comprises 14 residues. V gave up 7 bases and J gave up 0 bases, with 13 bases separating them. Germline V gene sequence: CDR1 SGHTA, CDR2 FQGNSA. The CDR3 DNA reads TGTGCCAGCACCATAGGTCATAGCTCCTACGAGCAGTACTTC. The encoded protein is CASTIGHSSYEQYF.

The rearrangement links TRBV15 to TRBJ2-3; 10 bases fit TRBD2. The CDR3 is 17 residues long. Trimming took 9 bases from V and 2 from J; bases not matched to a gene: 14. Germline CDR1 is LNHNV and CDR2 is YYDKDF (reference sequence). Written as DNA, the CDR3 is TGTGCCACTTGTGCTACTAGCGGGACCCTTCACACAGATACGCAGTATTTT. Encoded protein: CATCATSGTLHTDTQYF.

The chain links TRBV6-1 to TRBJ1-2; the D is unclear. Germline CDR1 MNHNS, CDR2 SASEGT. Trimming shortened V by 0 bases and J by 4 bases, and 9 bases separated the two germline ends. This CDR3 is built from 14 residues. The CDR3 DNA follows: TGTGCCAGCAGTGAAGCGGGAGAAGCCTATGGCTACACCTTC. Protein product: CASSEAGEAYGYTF.

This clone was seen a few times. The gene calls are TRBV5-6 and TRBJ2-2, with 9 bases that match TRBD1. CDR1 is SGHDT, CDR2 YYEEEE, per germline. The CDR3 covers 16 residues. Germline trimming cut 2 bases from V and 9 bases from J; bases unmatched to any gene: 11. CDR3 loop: CASSLVGGQGSRELFF. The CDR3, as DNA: TGTGCCAGCAGCTTAGTTGGGGGACAGGGTTCCAGGGAGCTGTTTTTT.

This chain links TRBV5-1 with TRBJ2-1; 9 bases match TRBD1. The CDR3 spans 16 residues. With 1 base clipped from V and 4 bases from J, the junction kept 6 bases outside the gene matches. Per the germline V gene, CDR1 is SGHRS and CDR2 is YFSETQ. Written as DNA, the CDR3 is TGCGCCAGCAGCTTGATCCCGGGACAGGGATACAATGAGCAGTTCTTC. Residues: CASSLIPGQGYNEQFF.

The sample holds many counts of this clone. The CDR3 DNA follows: TGTGCCAGCAGTGCTTCCGGGACTAGCGGGATATTAGAGCAGTTCTTC. This translates into CASSASGTSGILEQFF. The gene calls are TRBV27 and TRBJ2-1, with 13 bases identical to TRBD2. V lost 5 bases and J lost 10; bases outside the gene matches: 11. The length of the CDR3 is 16 residues. The germline V gene encodes CDR1 MNHEY and CDR2 SMNVEV (reference sequence).

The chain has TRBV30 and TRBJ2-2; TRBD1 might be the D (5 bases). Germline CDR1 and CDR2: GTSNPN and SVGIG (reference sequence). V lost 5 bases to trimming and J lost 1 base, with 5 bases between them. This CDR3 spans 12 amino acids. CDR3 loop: CAWDRNTGELFF. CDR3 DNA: TGTGCCTGGGACAGGAACACCGGGGAGCTGTTTTTT.

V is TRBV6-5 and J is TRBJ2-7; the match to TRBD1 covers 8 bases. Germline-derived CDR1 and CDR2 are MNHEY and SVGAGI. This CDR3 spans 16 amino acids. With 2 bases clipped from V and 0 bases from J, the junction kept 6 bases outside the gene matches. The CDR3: CASSYDRTGLSYEQYF. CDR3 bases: TGTGCCAGCAGTTACGATAGGACAGGGCTCTCCTACGAGCAGTACTTC.